The rows below give T cell receptor beta chains drawn from one sample of a study of blood T cell repertoires in COVID-19. Profiled with immunoSEQ multiplex PCR; TCRdb holds only in-frame clones, not every one. The sample shows approximately 150,000 clones, about 90% of them seen only once. Sequenced sample: peripheral blood. Every receptor here comes from a woman in her fifties or sixties with active or convalescent COVID-19. The CDR3 runs from the conserved cysteine through the conserved F or W. The order of the fields is D gene, J gene, clone size, V gene, CDR3 DNA, CDR3 protein. D genes are given only for firm matches. Part of the rows lack a size; the others show once, few, many or a class for expanded clones.

TRBD1,TRBJ2-7,NA,TRBV27,TGTGCCAGCACCGGGACAGCCTCCTACGAGCAGTACTTC,CASTGTASYEQYF
NA,TRBJ1-2,NA,TRBV9,TGTGCCAGCAGCACCCAGTCGAACTATGGCTACACCTTC,CASSTQSNYGYTF
NA,TRBJ1-1,NA,TRBV18,TGTGCCAGCTCACCAGGCAGGGGGAACACTGAAGCTTTCTTT,CASSPGRGNTEAFF
TRBD2,TRBJ2-1,NA,TRBV12-3/TRBV12-4,TGTGCCAGCAGTTTAGCGGGGGGGTTTGAGCAGTTCTTC,CASSLAGGFEQFF
NA,TRBJ1-6,NA,TRBV7-2,TGTGCCAGCAGCTTAAGCGTACGGGTGAGCTCCTATAATTCACCCCTCCACTTT,CASSLSVRVSSYNSPLHF
TRBD1,TRBJ2-7,NA,TRBV5-5,TGTGCCAGCAGCTTGAGGGACAGACTCTCCTACGAGCAGTACTTC,CASSLRDRLSYEQYF
TRBD1,TRBJ2-6,few,TRBV4-3,TGCGCCAGCAGCCCCTCCGGACAGGGGGCGACCGGGGCCAACGTCCTGACTTTC,CASSPSGQGATGANVLTF
TRBD2,TRBJ2-3,NA,TRBV7-9,TGTGCCAGCAGCTTAGGGCTAGCGGGGGTGAGCACAGATACGCAGTATTTT,CASSLGLAGVSTDTQYF
NA,TRBJ2-1,NA,TRBV5-5,TGTGCCAGCAGCTTGGTTGAGAGCAATGAGCAGTTCTTC,CASSLVESNEQFF
NA,TRBJ2-1,NA,TRBV7-9,TGTGCCAGCAGCTTGCCCAGGAATGAGCAGTTCTTC,CASSLPRNEQFF
NA,TRBJ2-7,NA,TRBV18,TGTGCCAGCTCCTCAGGGGTTACCCTTTCCTACGAGCAGTACTTC,CASSSGVTLSYEQYF
NA,TRBJ1-6,few,TRBV5-6,TGTGCCAGCAGCGTGACAGCTAACAATTCACCCCTCCACTTT,CASSVTANNSPLHF
TRBD1,TRBJ1-2,once,TRBV5-1,TGCGCCAGCAGCATCACAGGGGGTGACTACCCTGGGGCCTATGGCTACACCTTC,CASSITGGDYPGAYGYTF
TRBD1,TRBJ1-1,NA,TRBV5-3,TGTGCCAGAAGCTTGGTATGGGACAGGGAGAACACTGAAGCTTTCTTT,CARSLVWDRENTEAFF
NA,TRBJ1-1,NA,TRBV28,TGTGCCAGCAGTTTGAGATGGTCTGAAGCTTTCTTT,CASSLRWSEAFF
TRBD1,TRBJ1-2,NA,TRBV7-2,TGTGCCAGCAGCTTAGAAGGACAGGGGTTAGTAAATTATGGCTACACCTTC,CASSLEGQGLVNYGYTF
NA,TRBJ1-2,NA,TRBV6-5,TGTGCCAGCAGCTTACCGAAAGAGGGATATGGCTACACCTTC,CASSLPKEGYGYTF
TRBD1,TRBJ2-7,NA,TRBV7-2,TGTGCCAGCAGCCAAGGGACAGGGCTTACCTACGAGCAGTACTTC,CASSQGTGLTYEQYF
NA,TRBJ1-1,NA,TRBV5-6,TGTGCCAGCAGCTTGGCAGGGTCGGGCACTGAAGCTTTCTTT,CASSLAGSGTEAFF
NA,TRBJ1-2,NA,TRBV10-3,TGTGCCATCAGTGACCTCGGGAGGGTGGCGGATGGCTACACCTTC,CAISDLGRVADGYTF
TRBD2,TRBJ2-3,NA,TRBV10-2,TGCGCCACCCTTAGCGGGGGGGCAGATACGCAGTATTTT,CATLSGGADTQYF
NA,TRBJ1-2,NA,TRBV23-1,TGCGCCAGCAGTCAAGCCGGGAGAGGGAATCGAGGGTATGGCTACACCTTC,CASSQAGRGNRGYGYTF
NA,TRBJ1-2,NA,TRBV5-1,TGCGCCAGCAGCCCAGGGGATAAGTATGGCTACACCTTC,CASSPGDKYGYTF
NA,TRBJ2-2,NA,TRBV7-9,TGTGCCAGCAGCTTAAGTAGTTGGGGGCGAGACACCGGGGAGCTGTTTTTT,CASSLSSWGRDTGELFF
NA,TRBJ1-6,NA,TRBV27,TGTGCCAGCAGTTACAGGGTCAATTCACCCCTCCACTTT,CASSYRVNSPLHF
NA,TRBJ1-1,NA,TRBV4-3,TGCGCCAGCAGCCAATCAACAGCGAACACTGAAGCTTTCTTT,CASSQSTANTEAFF
TRBD2,TRBJ2-1,NA,TRBV4-3,TGCGCCAGCAGCCATTCCTCTCCGGGGGGGTTGTACAATGAGCAGTTCTTC,CASSHSSPGGLYNEQFF
TRBD1,TRBJ1-1,NA,TRBV18,TGTGCCAGCTCACCGCAGGACAGGGGGCCCACCACTGAAGCTTTCTTT,CASSPQDRGPTTEAFF
TRBD1,TRBJ2-7,NA,TRBV6-5,TGTGCCAGCAGTTACGGCAGGGGGAACCACGAGCAGTACTTC,CASSYGRGNHEQYF
NA,TRBJ2-7,NA,TRBV5-1,TGCGCCAGCAGCTTGGTAGGGGACAACTCCTACGAGCAGTACTTC,CASSLVGDNSYEQYF
NA,TRBJ2-3,NA,TRBV18,TGTGCCAGCTCACCAGGGGGGAGCACAGATACGCAGTATTTT,CASSPGGSTDTQYF
TRBD1,TRBJ1-3,NA,TRBV7-9,TGTGCCAGCAGATCTACAGGGGTTGGAAACACCATATATTTT,CASRSTGVGNTIYF
TRBD2,TRBJ2-1,NA,TRBV30,TGTGCCTTCCCCTGGACTAGCGGGGGGAACAATGAGCAGTTCTTC,CAFPWTSGGNNEQFF
TRBD2,TRBJ2-1,once,TRBV25-1,TGTGCCAGCAGTGGGCGCGGGGGGGCCCCCTACAATGAGCAGTTCTTC,CASSGRGGAPYNEQFF
NA,TRBJ2-1,NA,TRBV18,TGTGCCAGCTCACCTGGCCAGGGAACCTACAATGAGCAGTTCTTC,CASSPGQGTYNEQFF
NA,TRBJ1-2,NA,TRBV4-3,TGCGCCAGCAGCCAAGATGGGGGGTGGGGCTACACCTTC,CASSQDGGWGYTF
TRBD2,TRBJ2-7,NA,TRBV5-1,TGCGCCAGCAGCTCCGGGAGGGGGACCTACGAGCAGTACTTC,CASSSGRGTYEQYF
TRBD2,TRBJ2-3,NA,TRBV4-3,TGCGCCAGCAGCCAGACCGTCGGGGGGGCAGATACGCAGTATTTT,CASSQTVGGADTQYF
NA,TRBJ1-5,NA,TRBV5-1,TGCGCCAGCAGCTTGGCGGGGGAGGGAGTGCAGCCCCAGCATTTT,CASSLAGEGVQPQHF
NA,TRBJ1-4,few,TRBV6-6,TGTGCCAGCGGGCAGGGTGAAAAACTGTTTTTT,CASGQGEKLFF
NA,TRBJ2-5,NA,TRBV7-9,TGTGCCAGCAGCTTAGGGGGACTCGCCCAAGAGACCCAGTACTTC,CASSLGGLAQETQYF
TRBD2,TRBJ2-3,NA,TRBV18,TGTGCCAGCTCACCAGGGGCGGGGGGGCCGACAGATACGCAGTATTTT,CASSPGAGGPTDTQYF
NA,TRBJ1-2,NA,TRBV5-1,TGCGCCAGCAGCTTGGGCGGAGTCGGCGGGGGCTACACCTTC,CASSLGGVGGGYTF
NA,TRBJ1-1,NA,TRBV19,TGTGCCAGTAGTTCAGGGCGGAGAAAAGCTTTCTTT,CASSSGRRKAFF
TRBD1,TRBJ2-1,NA,TRBV18,TGTGCCAGCTCCGGGACAGGGGTCAATGAGCAGTTCTTC,CASSGTGVNEQFF
TRBD1,TRBJ2-7,NA,TRBV27,TGTGCCAGCAGTTACTCAGGGGGCAAATACGAGCAGTACTTC,CASSYSGGKYEQYF